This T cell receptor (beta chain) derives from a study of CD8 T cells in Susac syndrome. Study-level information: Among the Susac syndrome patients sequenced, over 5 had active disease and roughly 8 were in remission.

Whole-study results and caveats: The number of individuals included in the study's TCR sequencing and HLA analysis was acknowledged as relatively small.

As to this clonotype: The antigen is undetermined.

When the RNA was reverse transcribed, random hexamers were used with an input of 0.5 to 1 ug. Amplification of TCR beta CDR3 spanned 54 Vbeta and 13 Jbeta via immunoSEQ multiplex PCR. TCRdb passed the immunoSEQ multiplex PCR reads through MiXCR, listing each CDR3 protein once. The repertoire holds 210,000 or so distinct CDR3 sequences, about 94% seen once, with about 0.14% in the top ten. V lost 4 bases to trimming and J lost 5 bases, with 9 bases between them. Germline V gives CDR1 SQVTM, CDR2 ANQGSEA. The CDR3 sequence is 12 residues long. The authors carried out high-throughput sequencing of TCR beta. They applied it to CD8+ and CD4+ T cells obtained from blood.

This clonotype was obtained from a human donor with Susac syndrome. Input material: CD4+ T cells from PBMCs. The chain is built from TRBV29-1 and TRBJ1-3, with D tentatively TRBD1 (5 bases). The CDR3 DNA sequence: TGCAGCGTTGCCGTGGGGCGAAACACCATATATTTT. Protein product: CSVAVGRNTIYF.